The source of this TCR beta chain is a study of human T cells and chemical hapten exposure. The length of the CDR3 is 16 residues. The ends were cut back, 0 bases at V and 7 bases at J, with 19 bases in the middle. Per the germline V gene, CDR1 is SQVTM and CDR2 is ANQGSEA. Study conclusions and caveats: Versus controls, significantly more large CDR3 similarity clusters arose from expanded TCRs. All donors were alopecia patients, so their immunity may differ from that of healthy people.

Sample time point: pre-sensitization, week 0. Regarding treatment: therapeutic diphenylcyclopropenone sensitization with weekly scalp DPC. Sample donors consisted of patients with alopecia, aged 18 to 70 years, who were suitable for DPC. As regards this clonotype: Its antigen is still unknown.

In TCRdb, the RACE reads were re-called with MiXCR into one record per CDR3 protein. The repertoire consists of 35,000 to 45,000 distinct CDR3 sequences, with approximately 13% occurring once and the leading ten covering 5.7%. The TCR originated in a woman in her thirties with alopecia areata. Some clones in this sample may be carry-over from other donors' samples. Here the sequenced sample was whole blood, taken in connection with sensitization to the hapten diphenylcyclopropenone (DPC). This sequence joins TRBV29-1 and TRBJ2-1; D might be TRBD2 (5 bases). In DNA, the CDR3 is TGCAGCGTTGAAGATACCCCAATCGCGGGCAGGAATGAGCAGTTCTTC. It codes for CSVEDTPIAGRNEQFF.